Below, 7 T cell receptor beta chains from the same sample are listed, as sequenced in a study of cytomegalovirus exposure and HLA in healthy donors. The study ran its PCR with 60 Vbeta and 13 Jbeta primers. This table comes from immunoSEQ multiplex PCR, and its TCRdb copy is limited to in-frame clones, with some not included. This sample has 150,000 or so clones, with less than 90% found just once. Sequencing input: PBMCs. All receptors derive from a man aged 18 to 30 in good health and CMV-seronegative.

This rearrangement joins TRBV18 to TRBJ2-1; 9 bases are a match to TRBD2. V shed 3 bases and J 3 bases; nucleotides not matched to a gene: 3. The CDR3 spans 15 residues. The germline V gene encodes CDR1 KGHSH and CDR2 LQKENI. The CDR3 here is CASSPTSGSYNEQFF. The CDR3 DNA is TGTGCCAGCTCACCGACTAGCGGAAGCTACAATGAGCAGTTCTTC.

The chain joins TRBV7-9 to TRBJ1-2, with unresolved D. V lost 4 bases and J 2 bases, leaving 23 bases between the germline ends. The CDR3 contains 18 residues. Germline CDR1 SEHNR, CDR2 FQNEAQ (reference sequence). The CDR3 DNA follows: TGTGCCAGCAGCTCTCCGGCACTTGGCTCCCCCAGGAACTATGGCTACACCTTC. Translated, it gives CASSSPALGSPRNYGYTF. The whole variable domain, remainder taken from reference TRBV7-9 and TRBJ1-2, is DTGVSQNPRHKITKRGQNVTFRCDPISEHNRLYWYRQTLGQGPEFLTYFQNEAQLEKSRLLSDRFSAERPKGSFSTLEIQRTEQGDSAMYLCASSSPALGSPRNYGYTFGSGTRLTVV.

This clone was seen a single time. The chain carries TRBV7-8 and TRBJ1-3; D call uncertain. The length of the CDR3 is 15 residues. Deletions cut 6 bases from V and 0 bases from J, with 12 bases between. Germline V gene sequence: CDR1 SGHVS, CDR2 FQNEAQ. In DNA form, the CDR3 reads TGTGCCAGCAGGTTGGACTTCTACTCTGGAAACACCATATATTTT. Encoded protein: CASRLDFYSGNTIYF.

This clone showed up just a few times. The chain employs TRBV19 and TRBJ1-5; 7 nucleotides agree with TRBD1. V was clipped by 4 bases and J by 4 bases; unmatched bases: 4. The CDR3 length is 14 residues. Germline assignment: CDR1 LNHDA and CDR2 SQIVND (reference sequence). The CDR3: CASSTGQINQPQHF. In nucleotides, the CDR3 is TGTGCCAGTAGTACGGGACAGATTAATCAGCCCCAGCATTTT.

J is TRBJ2-5 and V is TRBV11-2, with D maybe TRBD2 (5 bases). Germline CDR1 SGHAT, CDR2 FQNNGV. V was trimmed by 2 bases and J by 2 bases, leaving 9 bases between them. The CDR3 has 14 residues. CDR3 DNA: TGTGCCAGCAGCTTACGGGGTCCTCAAGAGACCCAGTACTTC. Translated: CASSLRGPQETQYF.

This chain connects TRBV19 to TRBJ1-1, with D tentatively TRBD1 (5 bases). The germline V and J ends were trimmed by 4 bases and 10 bases, with 19 bases remaining between them. Germline loops: CDR1 LNHDA, CDR2 SQIVND (reference sequence). This CDR3 spans 14 amino acids. CDR3 sequence: CASSNSERGVGAFF. CDR3 bases: TGTGCCAGTAGTAATTCAGAACGGGGGGTTGGAGCTTTCTTT.

J is TRBJ2-3 and V is TRBV7-3, with 7 bases lining up with TRBD2. The CDR3 spans 13 residues. V dropped 2 bases and J dropped 6; count of bases not matched to a gene: 2. CDR1 is SGHTA and CDR2 is FQGTGA in the germline V gene. The CDR3 nucleotides read TGTGCCAGCAGCTTACCCGGGGGGGATACGCAGTATTTT. Its protein is CASSLPGGDTQYF.